This TCR beta chain was found in a study of identical twins (dated by TCRdb to about 2016). Turning to the overall study: To test whether fetal clonotypes persist, this study deep-sequenced TCR alpha and beta repertoires from monozygotic twins, from unrelated adults of various ages, and from cord blood. To rule out contamination, replicate twin experiments were performed at different times with different library preparation protocols.

Many counts were recorded for this clonotype. Which antigen it targets is not known. No quality values exist for individual bases; no much larger clone is one base distant. Every donor in the study was a healthy Caucasian. Three unrelated non-twin adults were additionally sequenced: a male aged 18 to 29, a male aged 50 to 60 and a female aged 50 to 60. Using Miltenyi CD45RO+ enrichment and human naive T-cell isolation kits, memory (CD45RO+) and naive T cells were isolated from PBMC. After removal of 5 bases from V and 3 bases from J, the junction retains 8 bases not matched to a gene. The CDR3 goes from the cysteine to the phenylalanine over 15 residues. Only the CDR3 DNA stays, 45 bases, in frame from base 1. Taken from the germline V gene, the CDR1 and CDR2 loops are MNHNS and SASEGT. The library was produced with 5' RACE. The instrument was an Illumina HiSeq 2000. Template switching introduced a universal primer binding site; the final cDNA contained a unique molecular identifier, enabling accurate counting of TCR cDNA molecules. First-strand cDNA for TCR alpha and beta chains was synthesized from specific primers in the conserved constant-segment region. To control for contamination, each cDNA library was double barcoded with a SMART-Mk sample barcode plus Illumina barcodes. TruSeq adapter sequences, together with Illumina sample barcodes, were added in two successive PCR steps. The TCR alpha and beta cDNA libraries were sequenced on the Illumina HiSeq platform using custom primers. In the source study's methods: MiGEC was used to process raw reads and extract unique molecular identifiers, and MiXCR was used to find CDR3 positions. For each individual, recombination models were inferred using an EM algorithm with the repgenHMM and IGoR tools. Shared clonotypes were analyzed with the tcR package in R, and sharing was normalized by the product of cloneset sizes. To study raw recombination free of thymic and clonal selection effects, out-of-frame nonproductive sequences were analyzed. TCRdb itself trimmed the public reads at Q25 with fastp, ran MiXCR and retained productive beta chains. Rows are unified per CDR3 protein, each entry keeping the most common DNA and genes. These V and J calls rely on TCRdb rather than the paper's analysis. This sample has approximately 700,000 distinct CDR3 sequences in its table, and less than 7% of those were observed once. Clones ranked in the top ten supply roughly 1.6% of the sample.

Broader findings and caveats from the paper: Fewer insertions were carried by abundant cord blood beta clonotypes, a similar but weaker trend appeared in young adult naive repertoires, and no such trend appeared in memory repertoires. Out-of-frame TCR alpha sharing in monozygotic twins was systematically underestimated by recombination models, whereas sharing between unrelated individuals was in agreement with the recombination models. Compared with coincidental sharing between unrelated individuals, out-of-frame TCR alpha sequences shared between twins had an excess of sequences with low generation probability. Conclusions relied on cross-sectional statistical analysis, since the same donors could not be followed over many years. Invariant T cells such as MAIT and iNKT could partly confound zero-insertion analyses, though diverse VJ usage argued against this for most clonotypes. A weaker excess of twin sharing was found in beta out-of-frame sequences because the signal-to-noise ratio was lowered by fewer shared sequences.

The TCR sequence derives from a man in his late teens or twenties in good health. Sample: naive T cells sorted from blood. What the cell subset or site label conveys for this sample: cells isolated with a human naive T-cell isolation kit. Recombination linked TRBV6-1 to TRBJ2-3; 7 nucleotides in the junction match TRBD1. The CDR3 reads CASSTGQLITDTQYF. The DNA is as follows: TGTGCCAGCAGTACGGGACAGCTAATAACAGATACGCAGTATTTT.